One sample yielded the 26 T cell receptor beta chains listed below, sequenced in a study of chemoradiotherapy in HPV16-positive cancers. Repertoires were generated with immunoSEQ multiplex PCR, while TCRdb's copy carries only in-frame clones and drops some. The table lists some 34,000 clones, 86% of them singletons. This specimen consisted of blood, obtained from a patient who underwent chemoradiotherapy. The origin of the receptors is a human donor with HPV-associated anogenital cancer.

The rearrangement joins TRBV6-1 to TRBJ2-3, with 9 bases fitting TRBD2. The trim removed 3 bases at V and 7 bases at J, leaving 14 bases unmatched. CDR3 length: 17 amino acids. Germline-derived CDR1 and CDR2 are MNHNS and SASEGT. This CDR3 is CASSDRLPSGGLHTQYF. DNA of the CDR3: TGTGCCAGCAGTGATAGGTTGCCCAGCGGGGGGCTCCATACGCAGTATTTT.

V is TRBV13 and J is TRBJ2-3, with D possibly TRBD2 on 5 matching bases. From germline, CDR1 is PRHDT and CDR2 FYEKMQ (reference sequence). The CDR3 consists of 16 residues. The V end was cut by 6 bases, the J end by 1 base, with 17 bases between. CDR3 loop: CASSPLATSGTDTQYF. The CDR3 nucleotides are TGTGCCAGCAGTCCCCTAGCCACTTCTGGCACAGATACGCAGTATTTT.

The chain joins TRBV19 to TRBJ1-2; D is undetermined. The CDR3 extends over 12 amino acids. V lost 7 bases, J lost 8 bases, and 14 bases lay in between. CDR1 and CDR2 (germline): LNHDA, SQIVND (reference sequence). The DNA of the CDR3 is TGTGCCAGTACCCAAAGTGGGTGGGGCTACACCTTC. Translated, it gives CASTQSGWGYTF.

The chain combines TRBV28 with TRBJ2-7; the D gene could be TRBD1 or TRBD2 (5 bases each). Looked up from germline, CDR1 is MDHEN and CDR2 is SYDVKM. The CDR3 spans 12 residues. V lost 8 bases to trimming and J lost 0 bases, with 8 bases between them. The CDR3 loop is CASGTYSYEQYF. The CDR3 nucleotides read TGTGCCAGCGGGACGTACTCCTACGAGCAGTACTTC.

This sequence joins TRBV5-1 and TRBJ2-1; tentative D call: TRBD1 (6 bases). The V end was cut by 4 bases, the J end by 6 bases, with 14 bases between. The CDR3 extends over 14 amino acids. Germline CDR1 SGHRS, CDR2 YFSETQ. CDR3 DNA: TGCGCCAGCAGCCCCGGACAGCTCATCAATGAGCAGTTCTTC. It translates to CASSPGQLINEQFF.

The chain carries TRBV10-2 and TRBJ2-7, with D unresolved. The germline V gene has CDR1 WSHSY and CDR2 SAAADI. V was shortened by 0 bases and J by 6 bases, with 6 bases between the two germline ends. This CDR3 has 12 residues. In DNA form, the CDR3 reads TGCGCCAGCAGTGAGTCGGTTGCCGAGCAGTACTTC. It encodes CASSESVAEQYF.

In DNA form, the CDR3 reads TGTGCCACCAGCCCCCCCCCGAGACAGGGAAGTATTGAAGCTTTCTTT. Residues: CATSPPPRQGSIEAFF. The chain couples TRBV15 to TRBJ1-1; 7 bases line up with TRBD1. Losses at the gene ends were 5 bases for V and 7 bases for J; bases not matched to a gene: 16. Germline V gene data show CDR1 as LNHNV and CDR2 as YYDKDF (reference sequence). The CDR3 runs to 16 residues.

The genes are TRBV19 and TRBJ2-3, with D tentatively TRBD1 (6 bases). CDR3 length equals 14 residues. Trimming removed 8 bases from V and 5 bases from J, with 17 bases in between. Germline CDR1 LNHDA, CDR2 SQIVND (reference sequence). The CDR3 nucleotides read TGTGCCAGTGCTCAGGGGTTTAGTGGAGATACGCAGTATTTT. Amino acid sequence: CASAQGFSGDTQYF.

V gene TRBV7-9 combines with J gene TRBJ2-2; no clear D. V was shortened by 1 base and J by 10 bases, with 4 bases between the two germline ends. Germline CDR1 SEHNR, CDR2 FQNEAQ (reference sequence). CDR3 length: 11 amino acids. DNA for the CDR3: TGTGCCAGCAGCTTAGAGCCGGAGCTGTTTTTT. Translating gives CASSLEPELFF.

The J gene is TRBJ2-7, the V gene TRBV4-3; 10 bases fit TRBD1. The CDR3 extends over 16 amino acids. Germline V lookup: CDR1 LGHNA, CDR2 YSLEER. V gave up 1 base and J gave up 3 bases; unmatched junction bases: 6. Here the CDR3 DNA reads TGCGCCAGCAGCCAAGCGGGGGACAGGGGAAGCTACGAGCAGTACTTC. Translating gives CASSQAGDRGSYEQYF.

The chain links TRBV5-1 to TRBJ2-7; weak D call: TRBD2 (6 bases). Looked up from germline, CDR1 is SGHRS and CDR2 is YFSETQ. The CDR3 length is 14 residues. Trimming took off 4 bases at V and 2 bases at J, with 13 bases between the two ends. The CDR3 DNA is TGCGCCAGCAGCATTCGGCGGGGAACCTACGAGCAGTACTTC. Amino acids: CASSIRRGTYEQYF.

This chain links TRBV19 with TRBJ2-1, with TRBD2 matching over 10 bases. V lost 2 bases and J lost 6; bases outside the gene matches: 4. The germline CDR1 and CDR2 sequences are LNHDA and SQIVND (reference sequence). CDR3 length equals 15 residues. Here the CDR3 reads CASSIKSGGGNEQFF. CDR3 nucleotide sequence: TGTGCCAGTAGTATAAAGAGCGGGGGGGGCAATGAGCAGTTCTTC.

Worth noting for this clone: The same CDR3 arises from other DNA sequences in this sample as well. V usage is TRBV14 and J usage is TRBJ1-2; no definite D call. The CDR3 length is 13 residues. V was shortened by 3 bases and J by 4 bases, with 9 bases between the two germline ends. In germline, CDR1 is SGHDN, CDR2 FVKESK. The CDR3 is CASSQVYSYGYTF. For the CDR3, the DNA is TGTGCCAGCAGCCAGGTGTACTCCTATGGCTACACCTTC.

This chain uses TRBV10-3 with TRBJ2-7; D possibly corresponds to TRBD1 (6 bases). CDR3 length: 12 amino acids. Germline V lookup: CDR1 ENHRY, CDR2 SYGVKD. Trimming removed 6 bases from V and 5 bases from J, with 11 bases in between. The CDR3 protein is CAIRQGSDEQYF. Written as DNA, the CDR3 is TGTGCCATCAGACAGGGTTCGGACGAGCAGTACTTC.

CDR3 DNA: TGTGCCAGCAGGCCGGGACAGGGGGGCACTGAAGCTTTCTTT. This sequence encodes CASRPGQGGTEAFF. The rearrangement links TRBV6-5 to TRBJ1-1; 11 nucleotides align to TRBD1. V was clipped by 6 bases and J by 4 bases; unmatched bases: 4. Per the germline V gene, CDR1 is MNHEY and CDR2 is SVGAGI. The CDR3 is 14 amino acids.

V is TRBV6-5 and J is TRBJ2-7; TRBD1 might be the D (6 bases). The CDR3 has 13 amino acids. V lost 6 bases and J lost 0, with 9 bases in between. From germline, CDR1 is MNHEY and CDR2 SVGAGI. The CDR3 DNA sequence: TGTGCCAGCAGCACGGACAGCTCCTACGAGCAGTACTTC. This gives the protein CASSTDSSYEQYF.

The V gene is TRBV7-2, the J gene TRBJ2-5; D is perhaps TRBD2 (6 bases). This CDR3 comprises 13 residues. The V and J ends lost 1 base and 5 bases respectively, with 8 bases between them. Germline CDR1 reads SGHTA; CDR2 reads FQGNSA. The CDR3: CASSLGLDETQYF. The CDR3, as DNA: TGTGCCAGCAGCTTAGGACTAGATGAGACCCAGTACTTC.

J is TRBJ1-2 and V is TRBV14; D is unclear. The CDR3 contains 13 residues. Germline-derived CDR1 and CDR2 are SGHDN and FVKESK. Trimming shortened V by 4 bases and J by 0 bases, and 6 bases separated the two germline ends. The CDR3, as DNA: TGTGCCAGCAGCCTGGTGACTAACTATGGCTACACCTTC. This encodes CASSLVTNYGYTF.

The chain combines TRBV29-1 with TRBJ2-2, with 7 nucleotides matching TRBD1. The junction had 7 bases not matched to a gene; V was cut back by 7 bases and J by 5 bases. Germline CDR1 is SQVTM and CDR2 is ANQGSEA. This CDR3 is built from 13 residues. This CDR3 reads CSGTGKVTGELFF. The CDR3 coding sequence is TGCAGCGGGACAGGAAAGGTGACCGGGGAGCTGTTTTTT.

The rearrangement uses TRBV5-6 and TRBJ2-5; D perhaps matches TRBD2 (5 bases). The CDR3 runs to 17 residues. Germline V gives CDR1 SGHDT, CDR2 YYEEEE. Deletions cut 0 bases from V and 2 bases from J, with 17 bases between. The CDR3 sequence: CASSLGAGKVGQETQYF. The DNA of the CDR3 is TGTGCCAGCAGCTTGGGTGCCGGGAAGGTCGGGCAAGAGACCCAGTACTTC.

The chain joins TRBV4-1 to TRBJ1-3; no definite D call. Germline CDR1 and CDR2: MGHRA and YSYEKL. Deletions cut 0 bases from V and 3 bases from J, with 12 bases between. The CDR3 has 16 amino acids. The CDR3 loop reads CASSQDPLSGGNTIYF. Here the CDR3 DNA reads TGCGCCAGCAGCCAAGACCCCTTGTCAGGTGGAAACACCATATATTTT.

The chain links TRBV18 to TRBJ2-5; D remains unclear. Germline loops: CDR1 KGHSH, CDR2 LQKENI. This CDR3 spans 15 amino acids. Trimming took off 6 bases at V and 1 base at J, with 15 bases between the two ends. The CDR3 DNA follows: TGTGCCAGCTCCCAATCTCGGGCCGGCCAAGAGACCCAGTACTTC. This codes for CASSQSRAGQETQYF.

The chain combines TRBV7-9 with TRBJ1-2; D perhaps matches TRBD1 (6 bases). With 7 bases removed from V and 3 bases from J, the gap between germline ends came to 21 bases. Germline V lookup: CDR1 SEHNR, CDR2 FQNEAQ (reference sequence). The CDR3 is 16 amino acids. This chain's CDR3 is CASNDPQGGLDYGYTF. CDR3 bases: TGTGCCAGCAACGACCCGCAAGGGGGATTGGACTATGGCTACACCTTC.

This chain's CDR3 is CASSWGQGSNQPQHF. In DNA, the CDR3 is TGTGCCAGCAGCTGGGGACAGGGTAGCAATCAGCCCCAGCATTTT. The V and J genes are TRBV7-9 and TRBJ1-5; 9 positions agree with TRBD1. Germline assignment: CDR1 SEHNR and CDR2 FQNEAQ (reference sequence). The CDR3 covers 15 residues. Trimming cost V 4 bases and J 0 bases; bases outside gene matches: 1.

This chain links TRBV4-2 with TRBJ2-7; 8 bases are a match to TRBD2. The J segment lost 5 bases and the V segment lost 4 bases, leaving 7 bases of the junction unmatched. The CDR3 runs to 14 residues. The V gene's germline CDR1 is LGHNA and CDR2 YNFKEQ. The chain's CDR3 is CASSRGLVENEQYF. For the CDR3, the DNA is TGTGCCAGCAGCCGGGGACTAGTGGAGAACGAGCAGTACTTC.

The chain recombines TRBV28 with TRBJ1-1, with D unresolved. The CDR3 is 12 amino acids. The V gene's germline CDR1 is MDHEN and CDR2 SYDVKM. The ends were cut back, 5 bases at V and 4 bases at J, with 8 bases in the middle. The CDR3 sequence is CASSGPLTEAFF. As DNA, the CDR3 is TGTGCCAGCAGTGGACCGCTCACTGAAGCTTTCTTT.